Only a few counts were recorded for the clone carrying this TCR beta chain. These data belong to a study of T cells in Graves' hyperthyroidism and ophthalmopathy. The V gene lost 1 base and the J gene lost 0 bases, with 7 bases spanning the gap. CDR1 and CDR2 from the germline V gene are PRHDT and FYEKMQ (reference sequence). The CDR3 is 14 residues long. Those patients with uncontrolled infection, other autoimmune disease, pregnancy or lactation were excluded. Amplification yielded TCR beta CDR3 regions, with RNA transcripts as the source. The TCR CDR3 was amplified in a first-round RT-PCR using the HTBI primer set. From the multiplex PCR reads, TCRdb called clonotypes with MiXCR, one entry per CDR3 protein. Here the sample spans 500,000 or so distinct CDR3 sequences, about a sixth being singletons.

Sequencing was done on a sample of blood. The chain combines TRBV13 with TRBJ2-7; D possibly corresponds to TRBD2 (5 bases). This TCR came from a woman between 18 and 30 years old with Graves' ophthalmopathy. CDR3 in DNA: TGTGCCAGCAGCTTAGTCGGGGACTCCTACGAGCAGTACTTC. Translated, it gives CASSLVGDSYEQYF.